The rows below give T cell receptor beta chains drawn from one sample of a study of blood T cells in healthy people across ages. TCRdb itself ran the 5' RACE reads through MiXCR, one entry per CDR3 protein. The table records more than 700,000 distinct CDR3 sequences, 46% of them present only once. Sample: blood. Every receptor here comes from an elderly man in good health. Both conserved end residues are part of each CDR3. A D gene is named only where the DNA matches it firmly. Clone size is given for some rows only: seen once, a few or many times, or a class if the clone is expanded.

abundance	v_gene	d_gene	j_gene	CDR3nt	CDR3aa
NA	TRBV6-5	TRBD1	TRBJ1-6	TGTGCCAGCACCCAGGACAGGCACAATTCACCCCTCCACTTT	CASTQDRHNSPLHF
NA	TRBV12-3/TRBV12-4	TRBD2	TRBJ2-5	TGTGCCAGCAGTTTACCTAGCGGGATGGAAGAGACCCAGTACTTC	CASSLPSGMEETQYF
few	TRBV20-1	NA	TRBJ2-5	TGCAGTGCTAGATCACAAGAGACCCAGTACTTC	CSARSQETQYF
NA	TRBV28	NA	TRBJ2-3	TGTGCCAGCAGTGCGGGACTTACAGATACGCAGTATTTT	CASSAGLTDTQYF
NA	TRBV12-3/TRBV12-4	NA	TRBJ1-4	TGTGCCAGCAACAGAGACAGCCTCAATGAAAAACTGTTTTTT	CASNRDSLNEKLFF
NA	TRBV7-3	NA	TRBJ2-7	TGTGCCAGCAGCTTAAGTGGTGGGTACTACGAGCAGTACTTC	CASSLSGGYYEQYF
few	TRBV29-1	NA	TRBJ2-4	TGCAGCGTTGGGGAGAGGGCCAAAAACATTCAGTACTTC	CSVGERAKNIQYF
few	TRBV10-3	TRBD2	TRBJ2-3	TGTGCCATCACCAAACTAGCGGGAGGGCCCACAGATACGCAGTATTTT	CAITKLAGGPTDTQYF
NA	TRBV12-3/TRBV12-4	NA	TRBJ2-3	TGTGCCAGCAGTTCCGTGACAGATACGCAGTATTTT	CASSSVTDTQYF
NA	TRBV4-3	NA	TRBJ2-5	TGCGCCAGCAGCCAAGAGCTCGGATATGAGACCCAGTACTTC	CASSQELGYETQYF
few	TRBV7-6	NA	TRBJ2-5	TGTGCCAGCAGCCCCCGTGACTGGGGGGAGACCCAGTACTTC	CASSPRDWGETQYF
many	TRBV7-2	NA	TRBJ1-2	TGTGCCAGCAGTTTTGGGGCTAACTATGGCTACACCTTC	CASSFGANYGYTF
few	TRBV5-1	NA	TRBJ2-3	TGCGCCAGCAGCTTGGAGGGAGTCACAGATACGCAGTATTTT	CASSLEGVTDTQYF
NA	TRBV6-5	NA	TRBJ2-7	TGTGCCAGCCATACATTCAAGACCTCCTACGAGCAGTACTTC	CASHTFKTSYEQYF
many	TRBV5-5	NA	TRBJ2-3	TGTGCCAGCAGCTGGGAGGCCAGGGTAGAAACAGATACGCAGTATTTT	CASSWEARVETDTQYF
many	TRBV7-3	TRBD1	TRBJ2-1	TGTGCCAGCAGCGTGACCGGGACAGAGTACAATGAGCAGTTCTTC	CASSVTGTEYNEQFF
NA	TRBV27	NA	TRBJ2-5	TGTGCCAGCAGCCCTCGGACAGCCTACGAGCGGTACTTC	CASSPRTAYERYF
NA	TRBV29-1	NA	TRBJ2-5	TGCAGCGTTCGCCCCACCCAAGAGACCCAGTACTTC	CSVRPTQETQYF
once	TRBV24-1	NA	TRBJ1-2	TGTGCCACCAGTGACCCGGGCCAGGCTTATGGCTACACCTTC	CATSDPGQAYGYTF
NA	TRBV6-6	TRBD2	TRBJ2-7	TGTGCCAGCAGTTACGTAGCGGGGGGGCCATTGTACGAGCAGTACTTC	CASSYVAGGPLYEQYF
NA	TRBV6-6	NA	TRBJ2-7	TGTGCCAGCAGTTACTCTGGGTCAGGGGAGGACTACGAGCAGTACTTC	CASSYSGSGEDYEQYF
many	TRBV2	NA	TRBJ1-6	TGTGCCAGCAGCCTGGCGGAGGGGAGCTCCTATAATTCACCCCTCCACTTT	CASSLAEGSSYNSPLHF
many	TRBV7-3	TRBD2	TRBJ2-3	TGTGCCAGCAGCTCCAGACTAGCGGGGACAGATACGCAGTATTTT	CASSSRLAGTDTQYF
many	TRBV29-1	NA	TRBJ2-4	TGCAGCGTTGTAGTGGACACGAAAAACATTCAGTACTTC	CSVVVDTKNIQYF
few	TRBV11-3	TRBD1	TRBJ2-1	TGTGCCAGCACCTTGTTTTCCGGACAGGGAGACAATGAGCAGTTCTTC	CASTLFSGQGDNEQFF
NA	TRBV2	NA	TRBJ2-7	TGTGCCGGTAAGACGGAGGTCCTCTCCTACGAGCAGTACTTC	CAGKTEVLSYEQYF
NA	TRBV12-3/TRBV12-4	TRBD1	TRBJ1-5	TGTGCCAGCAGTTCGACAGGGTTCAATCAGCCCCAGCATTTT	CASSSTGFNQPQHF
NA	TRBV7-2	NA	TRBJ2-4	TGTGCCAGCCGAGAAAGGGAGGTTGTTGGGAACATTCAGTACTTC	CASREREVVGNIQYF
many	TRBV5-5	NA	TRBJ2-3	TGTGCCAGCAGCTTGGAGGGGGATACGCAGTATTTT	CASSLEGDTQYF
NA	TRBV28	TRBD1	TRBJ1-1	TGTGCCAGCAGTTTAGGGGGGACAGAAATGACTGAAGCTTTCTTT	CASSLGGTEMTEAFF
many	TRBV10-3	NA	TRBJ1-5	TGTGCCATCTCCCCTAGCAATCAGCCCCAGCATTTT	CAISPSNQPQHF
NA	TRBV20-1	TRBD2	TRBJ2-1	TGCAGTGCTAGGGATGGGACTAGCGGCTACAATGAGCAGTTCTTC	CSARDGTSGYNEQFF
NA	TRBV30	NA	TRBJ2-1	TGTGCCTGGAGTGAACAGGCCGGCAATGAGCAGTTCTTC	CAWSEQAGNEQFF
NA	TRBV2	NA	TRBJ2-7	TGTGCCAGCAGTGAAGCCCCGGGCGCCTACGAGCAGTACTTC	CASSEAPGAYEQYF
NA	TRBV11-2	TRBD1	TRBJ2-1	TGTGCCAGCAGCTTGAGCAGGGGGCAGGTCAATGGGCAGTTCTTC	CASSLSRGQVNGQFF
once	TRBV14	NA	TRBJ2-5	TGTGCCAGCAGCCAAGTTCTGGAAGTAGAGACCCAGTACTTC	CASSQVLEVETQYF
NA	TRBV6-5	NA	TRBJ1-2	TGTGCCAGCAGTCGGGACGCCTATGGCTACACCTTC	CASSRDAYGYTF
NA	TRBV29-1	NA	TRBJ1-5	TGCAGCGTGGGGGGGACCGTTCCGGATCAGCCTCAGCATTTT	CSVGGTVPDQPQHF
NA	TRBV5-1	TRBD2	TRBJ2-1	TGCGCCAGCAGCTTCACTAGCGGGAGTTTTAATGAGCAGTTCTTC	CASSFTSGSFNEQFF
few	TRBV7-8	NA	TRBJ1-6	TGTGCCAGCAGCTTCGCCGACACTAATTCACCCCTCCACTTT	CASSFADTNSPLHF
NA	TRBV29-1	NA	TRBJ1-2	TGCAGCGTTGGGGAGGGGGGATATGGCTACACCTTC	CSVGEGGYGYTF
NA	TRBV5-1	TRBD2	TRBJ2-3	TGCGCCAGCAGCGCGAGACTAGCGGGCAGCACAGATACGCAGTATTTT	CASSARLAGSTDTQYF
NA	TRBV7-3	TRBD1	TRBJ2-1	TGTGCCAGCAGCCAATTAACTAGGGGGCCCTACAATGAGCAGTTCTTC	CASSQLTRGPYNEQFF
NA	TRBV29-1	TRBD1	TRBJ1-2	TGCAGCGTTGACGTAATCGCAGGGGGCTATGGCTACACCTTC	CSVDVIAGGYGYTF